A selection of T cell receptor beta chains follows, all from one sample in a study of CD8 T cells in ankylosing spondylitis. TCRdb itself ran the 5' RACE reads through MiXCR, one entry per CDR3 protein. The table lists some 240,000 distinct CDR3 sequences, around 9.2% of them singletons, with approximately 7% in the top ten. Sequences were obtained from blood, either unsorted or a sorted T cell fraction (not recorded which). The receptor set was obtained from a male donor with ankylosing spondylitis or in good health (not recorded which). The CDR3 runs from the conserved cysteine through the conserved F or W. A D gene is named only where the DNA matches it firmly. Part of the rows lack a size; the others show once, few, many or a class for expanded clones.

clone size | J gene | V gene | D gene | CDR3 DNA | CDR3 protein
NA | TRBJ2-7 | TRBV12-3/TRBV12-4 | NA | TGTGCCAGCAGTGGACCCCGGGCACACTTTTCCTACGAGCAGTACTTC | CASSGPRAHFSYEQYF
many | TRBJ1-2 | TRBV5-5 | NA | TGTGCCAGCAGCCCTCGGACATCCAACTATGGCTACACCTTC | CASSPRTSNYGYTF
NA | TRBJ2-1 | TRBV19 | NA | TGTGCCAGTAGTATAGATGAATCTAGCGAAACCTACAATGAGCAGTTCTTC | CASSIDESSETYNEQFF
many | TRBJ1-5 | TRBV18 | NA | TGTGCCAGCTCTCAAAAATGGGCTGGGGACCAGCCCCAGCATTTT | CASSQKWAGDQPQHF
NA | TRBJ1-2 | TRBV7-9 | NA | TGTGCCAGCACCAGAGATGGCTACACCTTC | CASTRDGYTF
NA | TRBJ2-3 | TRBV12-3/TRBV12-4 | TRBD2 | TGTGCCAGCAGCCCTAGCGGGAGGGGGATGGATACGCAGTATTTT | CASSPSGRGMDTQYF
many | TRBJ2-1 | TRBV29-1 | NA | TGCAGCGTTCCCGAGGAGGTGGCCTACAATGAGCAGTTCTTC | CSVPEEVAYNEQFF
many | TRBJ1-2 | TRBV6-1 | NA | TGTGCCAGCAGTGAAGGCCGGAGGGGGTCTAGGTATGGCTACACCTTC | CASSEGRRGSRYGYTF
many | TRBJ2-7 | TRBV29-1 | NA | TGCAGCGTTGCCGGCAACTCCTACGAGCAGTACTTC | CSVAGNSYEQYF
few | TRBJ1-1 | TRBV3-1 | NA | TGTGCCAGCAGCCCAACGGACACTTTGAACACTGAAGCTTTCTTT | CASSPTDTLNTEAFF
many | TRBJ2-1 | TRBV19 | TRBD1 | TGTGCCAGTAGTAGGGGGACAGGCCCCTACAATGAGCAGTTCTTC | CASSRGTGPYNEQFF
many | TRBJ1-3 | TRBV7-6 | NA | TGTGCCAGCAGGGGCTCCGCTGGAAACACCATATATTTT | CASRGSAGNTIYF
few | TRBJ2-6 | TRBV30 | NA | TGTGCCTGGAAGGTCCCCGGCAGGACAAAATCTGGGGCCAACGTCCTGACTTTC | CAWKVPGRTKSGANVLTF
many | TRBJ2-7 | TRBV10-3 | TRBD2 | TGTGCCATCAGTTCCGGGACTAGCGGCGAGCAGTACTTC | CAISSGTSGEQYF
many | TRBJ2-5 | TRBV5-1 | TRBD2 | TGCGCCAGCAGCCAAACCGGGACTAGCCAAGAGACCCAGTACTTC | CASSQTGTSQETQYF
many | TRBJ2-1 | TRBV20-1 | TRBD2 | TGCAGTGCTTCAGGACTAGCGGGAGTCAATGAGCAGTTCTTC | CSASGLAGVNEQFF
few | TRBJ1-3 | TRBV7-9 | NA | TGTGCCAGCAGCCGCCCGACAGTCGCTGGAAACACCATATATTTT | CASSRPTVAGNTIYF
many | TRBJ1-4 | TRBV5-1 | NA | TGCGCCACCTCGACGGGGGGTAGGGGAGAAAAACTGTTTTTT | CATSTGGRGEKLFF
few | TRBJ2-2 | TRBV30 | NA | TGTGCCTGGAGTGTACCACGGTGGGACACCGGGGAGCTGTTTTTT | CAWSVPRWDTGELFF
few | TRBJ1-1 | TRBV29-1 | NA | TGCAGCGTTGAAGATTTGGGGGGCGACGAAGCTTTCTTT | CSVEDLGGDEAFF
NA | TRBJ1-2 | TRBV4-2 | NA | TGTGCCAGCAGCCCTGGACACGTCTATGGCTACACCTTC | CASSPGHVYGYTF
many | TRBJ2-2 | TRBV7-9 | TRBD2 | TGTGCCAGCAGCTCTAGCGGGAGGGCCACCACCGGGGAGCTGTTTTTT | CASSSSGRATTGELFF
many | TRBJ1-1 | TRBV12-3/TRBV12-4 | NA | TGTGCCAGCAGTTTGGTAGGTGGGTCCCCTGAAGCTTTCTTT | CASSLVGGSPEAFF
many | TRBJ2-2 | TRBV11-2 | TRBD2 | TGTGCCAGCAGCTTAGTTCAAGGGAGGGGCGGGGAGCTGTTTTTT | CASSLVQGRGGELFF
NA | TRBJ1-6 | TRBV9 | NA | TGTGCCAGCAGCGTAGGGGGTCAGCTAAATTCACCCCTCCACTTT | CASSVGGQLNSPLHF
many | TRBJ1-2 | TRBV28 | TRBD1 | TGTGCCAGCAGTTCACATGACAGGGTCGGAAGTGGCTACACCTTC | CASSSHDRVGSGYTF
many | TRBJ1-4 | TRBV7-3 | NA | TGTGCCAGCAGCTCTCATGGGGGGGATGAAAAACTGTTTTTT | CASSSHGGDEKLFF
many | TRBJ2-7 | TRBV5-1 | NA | TGCGCCAGCAGCCCATTGACAGGAGAGGTATACGAGCAGTACTTC | CASSPLTGEVYEQYF
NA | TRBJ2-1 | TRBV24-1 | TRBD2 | TGTGCCACCAGTGATGCTCGACTAGCATCCTACAATGAGCAGTTCTTC | CATSDARLASYNEQFF
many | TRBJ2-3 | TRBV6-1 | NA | TGTGCCAGCAGTGAAAGTCTAAGACGGGGCACAGATACGCAGTATTTT | CASSESLRRGTDTQYF
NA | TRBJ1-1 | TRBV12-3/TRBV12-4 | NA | TGTGCCAGCAGTATTTCCAGGGTAGAGGCTGAAGCTTTCTTT | CASSISRVEAEAFF
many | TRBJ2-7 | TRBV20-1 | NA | TGCAGTGCTAGAGTGGATAGCGCTGGAAACGAGCAGTACTTC | CSARVDSAGNEQYF
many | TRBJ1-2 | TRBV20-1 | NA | TGCAGTGCGGGGACATCGGACTATGGCTACACCTTC | CSAGTSDYGYTF
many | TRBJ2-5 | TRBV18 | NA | TGTGCCAGCTCACCAAGGGAACGAGTATTTCAAGAGACCCAGTACTTC | CASSPRERVFQETQYF
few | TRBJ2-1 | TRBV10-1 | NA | TGCGCCAGCAGTGGCTATGGGTCAGGGCTAAACAATGAGCAGTTCTTC | CASSGYGSGLNNEQFF
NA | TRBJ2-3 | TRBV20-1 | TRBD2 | TGCAGTGCTCCCGTTATAGCGGGGTTTAGCACAGATACGCAGTATTTT | CSAPVIAGFSTDTQYF
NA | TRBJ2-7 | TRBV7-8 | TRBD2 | TGTGCCAGCAGCTTAGGGGCAGCGGGAGGGTCATACGAGCAGTACTTC | CASSLGAAGGSYEQYF
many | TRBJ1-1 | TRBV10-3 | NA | TGTGCCATCACCCGAACTGACACCCTTCACACTGAAGCTTTCTTT | CAITRTDTLHTEAFF
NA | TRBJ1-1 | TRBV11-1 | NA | TGTGCCAGCAGGTTCTACCCCAATGGTGGGACTGAAGCTTTGTTT | CASRFYPNGGTEALF
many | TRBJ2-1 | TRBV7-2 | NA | TGTGCCAGCAGGCGGACGGTGTACAATGAGCAGTTCTTC | CASRRTVYNEQFF